The TCR beta chain described here comes from a study of identical twins. It was template switching that added a universal primer site, and there were unique molecular identifiers on the cDNA. TCRdb re-called the 5' RACE reads with MiXCR, one entry per CDR3 protein. This sample has about 530,000 distinct CDR3 sequences, with around 15% found just once. This clonotype was found a few times. Its antigen is unknown. This CDR3 region has 12 residues. V was shortened by 7 bases and J by 8 bases, with 13 bases between the two germline ends. Study outcomes and limitations: Out-of-frame alpha sequences shared by twins showed excess low generation probability. Models underestimated out-of-frame TCR alpha sharing in monozygotic twins. Partly confounded zero-insertion analyses could result from invariant MAIT and iNKT cells.

In addition, the sample was reused for a study of yellow fever vaccine responses in identical twins.

The sequence came from a woman aged 18-29 years in good health. The chain couples TRBV12-3 or TRBV12-4 to TRBJ2-3; no definite D call. The source material was CD4+ T cells sorted from blood. The chain's CDR3 is CASTRELGTQYF. Written as DNA, the CDR3 is TGTGCCAGCACCCGAGAATTGGGTACGCAGTATTTT.